This paragraph reports one T cell receptor beta chain. As yet, its antigen is unknown. A much larger clone is a single base away; this may be a read error. These data come from a study of blood T cells in healthy people across ages. Study-level findings and limits: Researchers deemed the diversity estimates from one million T cells underestimates.

The authors ran a second PCR of about 6 to 12 cycles using a sample-barcoded 5' primer and a J-beta primer mix. All samples gave at least 2.5 million CDR3-containing paired-end reads. TCRdb called the 5' RACE reads again in MiXCR, with one record for every CDR3 protein. Of about 650,000 distinct CDR3 sequences listed, around 50% are singletons. CDR3 length: 14 residues. Germline V gene lookup returns CDR1 MGHRA and CDR2 YSYEKL. V is TRBV4-1 and J is TRBJ2-1; D is ambiguous. The sequenced material came from blood. This clonotype was sampled from a woman aged 80 or over in good health. In DNA form, the CDR3 reads TGCGCCAGCATGGACGGGTTCCTAGGGAATGATCAGTTCTTC. Encoded protein: CASMDGFLGNDQFF.